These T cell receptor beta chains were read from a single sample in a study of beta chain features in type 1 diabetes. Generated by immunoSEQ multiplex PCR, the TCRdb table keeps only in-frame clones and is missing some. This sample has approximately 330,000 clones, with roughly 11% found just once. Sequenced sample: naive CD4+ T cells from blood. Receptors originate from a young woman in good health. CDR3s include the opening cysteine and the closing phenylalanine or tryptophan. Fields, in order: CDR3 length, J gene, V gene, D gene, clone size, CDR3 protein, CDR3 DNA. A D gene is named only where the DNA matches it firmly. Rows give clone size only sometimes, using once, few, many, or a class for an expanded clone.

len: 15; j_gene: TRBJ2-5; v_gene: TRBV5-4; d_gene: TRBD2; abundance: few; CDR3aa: CASSFSREGEGTQYF; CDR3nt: TGTGCCAGCAGCTTCTCCAGGGAAGGGGAGGGGACCCAGTACTTC
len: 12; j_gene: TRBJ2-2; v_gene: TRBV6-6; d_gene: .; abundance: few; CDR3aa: CASSGNTGELFF; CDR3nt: TGTGCCAGCAGTGGCAACACCGGGGAGCTGTTTTTT
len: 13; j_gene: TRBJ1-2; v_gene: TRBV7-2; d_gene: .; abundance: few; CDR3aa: CATSGTPNYGYTF; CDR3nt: TGTGCCACCTCGGGAACTCCTAACTATGGCTACACCTTC
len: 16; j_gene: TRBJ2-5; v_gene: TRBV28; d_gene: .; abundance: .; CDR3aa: CASSSDRGGTRETQYF; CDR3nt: TGTGCCAGCAGTTCCGACCGGGGCGGGACTCGTGAGACCCAGTACTTC
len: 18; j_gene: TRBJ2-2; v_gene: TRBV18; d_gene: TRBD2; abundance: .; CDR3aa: CASSPGTSGKANTGELFF; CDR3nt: TGTGCCAGCTCACCCGGGACTAGCGGGAAAGCGAACACCGGGGAGCTGTTTTTT
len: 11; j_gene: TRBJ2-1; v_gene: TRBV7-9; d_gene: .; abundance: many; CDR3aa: CADIQGVEQFF; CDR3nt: TGTGCCGACATACAGGGCGTCGAGCAGTTCTTC
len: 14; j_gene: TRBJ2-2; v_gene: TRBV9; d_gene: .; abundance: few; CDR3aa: CASSVERSTGELFF; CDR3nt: TGTGCCAGCAGCGTAGAACGGAGCACCGGGGAGCTGTTTTTT
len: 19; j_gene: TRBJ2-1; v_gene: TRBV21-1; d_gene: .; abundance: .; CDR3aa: CASTNTDNSGRAPSNEQFF; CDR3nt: TGTGCCAGCACCAATACTGATAATAGCGGGAGGGCACCTAGTAATGAGCAGTTCTTC
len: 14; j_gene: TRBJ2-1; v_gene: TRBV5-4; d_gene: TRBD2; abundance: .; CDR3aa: CASKTSGSYNEQFF; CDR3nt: TGTGCCAGCAAGACTAGCGGTTCCTACAATGAGCAGTTCTTC
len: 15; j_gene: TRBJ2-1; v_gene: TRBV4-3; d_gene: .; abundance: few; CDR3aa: CASSQEGSWPNEQFF; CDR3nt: TGCGCCAGCAGCCAAGAGGGTAGCTGGCCCAATGAGCAGTTCTTC
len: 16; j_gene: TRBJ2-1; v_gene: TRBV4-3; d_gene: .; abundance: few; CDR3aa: CASSQDAPYSYNEQFF; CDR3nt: TGCGCCAGCAGCCAAGATGCTCCCTACTCCTACAATGAGCAGTTCTTC
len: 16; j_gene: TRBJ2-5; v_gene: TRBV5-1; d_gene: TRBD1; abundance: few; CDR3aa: CASSSGQGAPRETQYF; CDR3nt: TGCGCCAGCAGCTCCGGACAGGGGGCCCCTAGGGAGACCCAGTACTTC
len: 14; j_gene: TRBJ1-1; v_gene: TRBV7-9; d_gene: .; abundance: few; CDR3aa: CASSFLSGNTEAFF; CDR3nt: TGTGCCAGCAGCTTCCTTTCAGGGAACACTGAAGCTTTCTTT
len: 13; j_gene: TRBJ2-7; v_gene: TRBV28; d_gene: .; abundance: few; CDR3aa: CASMVEGFYEQYF; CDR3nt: TGTGCCAGCATGGTAGAGGGCTTTTACGAGCAGTACTTC
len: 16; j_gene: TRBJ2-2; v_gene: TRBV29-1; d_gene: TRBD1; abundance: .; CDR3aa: CSVASGQGAGTGELFF; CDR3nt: TGCAGCGTTGCCTCGGGACAGGGGGCTGGAACCGGGGAGCTGTTTTTT
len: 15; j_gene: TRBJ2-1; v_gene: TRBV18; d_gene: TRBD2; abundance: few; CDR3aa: CASSPQREAYNEQFF; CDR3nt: TGTGCCAGCTCACCACAACGGGAGGCCTACAATGAGCAGTTCTTC
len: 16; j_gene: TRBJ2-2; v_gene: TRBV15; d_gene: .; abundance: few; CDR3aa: CATSRDAGAPTGELFF; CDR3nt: TGTGCCACCAGCAGAGATGCAGGGGCGCCAACCGGGGAGCTGTTTTTT
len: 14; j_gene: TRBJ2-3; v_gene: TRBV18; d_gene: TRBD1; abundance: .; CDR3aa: CASSPGQGADTQYF; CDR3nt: TGTGCCAGCTCACCGGGACAGGGGGCGGATACGCAGTATTTT
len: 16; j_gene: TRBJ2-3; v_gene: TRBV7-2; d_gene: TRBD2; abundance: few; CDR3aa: CASSYGLAGGYTAQYF; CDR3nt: TGTGCCAGCAGCTATGGACTAGCGGGAGGGTACACCGCGCAGTATTTT
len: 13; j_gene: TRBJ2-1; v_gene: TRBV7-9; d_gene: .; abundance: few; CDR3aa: CASSLDGPHEQFF; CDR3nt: TGTGCCAGCAGCTTAGATGGCCCCCATGAGCAGTTCTTC
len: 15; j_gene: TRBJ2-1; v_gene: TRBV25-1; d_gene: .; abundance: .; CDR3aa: CASSARPSSYNEQFF; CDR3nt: TGTGCCAGCAGTGCCAGGCCCTCCTCCTACAATGAGCAGTTCTTC
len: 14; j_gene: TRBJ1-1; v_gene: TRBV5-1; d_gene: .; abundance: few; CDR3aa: CASSLTGEDTEAFF; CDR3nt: TGCGCCAGCAGCTTGACGGGGGAGGACACTGAAGCTTTCTTT
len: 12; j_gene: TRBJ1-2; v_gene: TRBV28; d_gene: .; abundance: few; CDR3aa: CASSFRGYGYTF; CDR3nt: TGTGCCAGCAGTTTCAGGGGATATGGCTACACCTTC
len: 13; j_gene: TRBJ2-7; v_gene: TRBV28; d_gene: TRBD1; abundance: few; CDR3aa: CASSLDRVNEQYF; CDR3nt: TGTGCCAGCAGTCTGGACAGGGTCAACGAGCAGTACTTC
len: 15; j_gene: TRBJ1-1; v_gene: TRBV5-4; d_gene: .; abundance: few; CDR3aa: CASSLDWGMNTEAFF; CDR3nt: TGTGCCAGCAGCTTGGATTGGGGCATGAACACTGAAGCTTTCTTT
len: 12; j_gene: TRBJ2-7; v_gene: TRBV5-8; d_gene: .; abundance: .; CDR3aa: CASSPLRAEQYF; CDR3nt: TGTGCCAGCAGCCCACTGCGGGCCGAGCAGTACTTC
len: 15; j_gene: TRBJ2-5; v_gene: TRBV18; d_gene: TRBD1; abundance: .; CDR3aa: CASSPRTGTQETQYF; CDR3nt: TGTGCCAGCTCACCAAGGACAGGGACTCAAGAGACCCAGTACTTC
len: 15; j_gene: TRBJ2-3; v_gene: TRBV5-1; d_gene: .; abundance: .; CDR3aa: CASSLRAGPTDTQYF; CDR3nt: TGCGCCAGCAGCTTGAGGGCGGGGCCCACAGATACGCAGTATTTT